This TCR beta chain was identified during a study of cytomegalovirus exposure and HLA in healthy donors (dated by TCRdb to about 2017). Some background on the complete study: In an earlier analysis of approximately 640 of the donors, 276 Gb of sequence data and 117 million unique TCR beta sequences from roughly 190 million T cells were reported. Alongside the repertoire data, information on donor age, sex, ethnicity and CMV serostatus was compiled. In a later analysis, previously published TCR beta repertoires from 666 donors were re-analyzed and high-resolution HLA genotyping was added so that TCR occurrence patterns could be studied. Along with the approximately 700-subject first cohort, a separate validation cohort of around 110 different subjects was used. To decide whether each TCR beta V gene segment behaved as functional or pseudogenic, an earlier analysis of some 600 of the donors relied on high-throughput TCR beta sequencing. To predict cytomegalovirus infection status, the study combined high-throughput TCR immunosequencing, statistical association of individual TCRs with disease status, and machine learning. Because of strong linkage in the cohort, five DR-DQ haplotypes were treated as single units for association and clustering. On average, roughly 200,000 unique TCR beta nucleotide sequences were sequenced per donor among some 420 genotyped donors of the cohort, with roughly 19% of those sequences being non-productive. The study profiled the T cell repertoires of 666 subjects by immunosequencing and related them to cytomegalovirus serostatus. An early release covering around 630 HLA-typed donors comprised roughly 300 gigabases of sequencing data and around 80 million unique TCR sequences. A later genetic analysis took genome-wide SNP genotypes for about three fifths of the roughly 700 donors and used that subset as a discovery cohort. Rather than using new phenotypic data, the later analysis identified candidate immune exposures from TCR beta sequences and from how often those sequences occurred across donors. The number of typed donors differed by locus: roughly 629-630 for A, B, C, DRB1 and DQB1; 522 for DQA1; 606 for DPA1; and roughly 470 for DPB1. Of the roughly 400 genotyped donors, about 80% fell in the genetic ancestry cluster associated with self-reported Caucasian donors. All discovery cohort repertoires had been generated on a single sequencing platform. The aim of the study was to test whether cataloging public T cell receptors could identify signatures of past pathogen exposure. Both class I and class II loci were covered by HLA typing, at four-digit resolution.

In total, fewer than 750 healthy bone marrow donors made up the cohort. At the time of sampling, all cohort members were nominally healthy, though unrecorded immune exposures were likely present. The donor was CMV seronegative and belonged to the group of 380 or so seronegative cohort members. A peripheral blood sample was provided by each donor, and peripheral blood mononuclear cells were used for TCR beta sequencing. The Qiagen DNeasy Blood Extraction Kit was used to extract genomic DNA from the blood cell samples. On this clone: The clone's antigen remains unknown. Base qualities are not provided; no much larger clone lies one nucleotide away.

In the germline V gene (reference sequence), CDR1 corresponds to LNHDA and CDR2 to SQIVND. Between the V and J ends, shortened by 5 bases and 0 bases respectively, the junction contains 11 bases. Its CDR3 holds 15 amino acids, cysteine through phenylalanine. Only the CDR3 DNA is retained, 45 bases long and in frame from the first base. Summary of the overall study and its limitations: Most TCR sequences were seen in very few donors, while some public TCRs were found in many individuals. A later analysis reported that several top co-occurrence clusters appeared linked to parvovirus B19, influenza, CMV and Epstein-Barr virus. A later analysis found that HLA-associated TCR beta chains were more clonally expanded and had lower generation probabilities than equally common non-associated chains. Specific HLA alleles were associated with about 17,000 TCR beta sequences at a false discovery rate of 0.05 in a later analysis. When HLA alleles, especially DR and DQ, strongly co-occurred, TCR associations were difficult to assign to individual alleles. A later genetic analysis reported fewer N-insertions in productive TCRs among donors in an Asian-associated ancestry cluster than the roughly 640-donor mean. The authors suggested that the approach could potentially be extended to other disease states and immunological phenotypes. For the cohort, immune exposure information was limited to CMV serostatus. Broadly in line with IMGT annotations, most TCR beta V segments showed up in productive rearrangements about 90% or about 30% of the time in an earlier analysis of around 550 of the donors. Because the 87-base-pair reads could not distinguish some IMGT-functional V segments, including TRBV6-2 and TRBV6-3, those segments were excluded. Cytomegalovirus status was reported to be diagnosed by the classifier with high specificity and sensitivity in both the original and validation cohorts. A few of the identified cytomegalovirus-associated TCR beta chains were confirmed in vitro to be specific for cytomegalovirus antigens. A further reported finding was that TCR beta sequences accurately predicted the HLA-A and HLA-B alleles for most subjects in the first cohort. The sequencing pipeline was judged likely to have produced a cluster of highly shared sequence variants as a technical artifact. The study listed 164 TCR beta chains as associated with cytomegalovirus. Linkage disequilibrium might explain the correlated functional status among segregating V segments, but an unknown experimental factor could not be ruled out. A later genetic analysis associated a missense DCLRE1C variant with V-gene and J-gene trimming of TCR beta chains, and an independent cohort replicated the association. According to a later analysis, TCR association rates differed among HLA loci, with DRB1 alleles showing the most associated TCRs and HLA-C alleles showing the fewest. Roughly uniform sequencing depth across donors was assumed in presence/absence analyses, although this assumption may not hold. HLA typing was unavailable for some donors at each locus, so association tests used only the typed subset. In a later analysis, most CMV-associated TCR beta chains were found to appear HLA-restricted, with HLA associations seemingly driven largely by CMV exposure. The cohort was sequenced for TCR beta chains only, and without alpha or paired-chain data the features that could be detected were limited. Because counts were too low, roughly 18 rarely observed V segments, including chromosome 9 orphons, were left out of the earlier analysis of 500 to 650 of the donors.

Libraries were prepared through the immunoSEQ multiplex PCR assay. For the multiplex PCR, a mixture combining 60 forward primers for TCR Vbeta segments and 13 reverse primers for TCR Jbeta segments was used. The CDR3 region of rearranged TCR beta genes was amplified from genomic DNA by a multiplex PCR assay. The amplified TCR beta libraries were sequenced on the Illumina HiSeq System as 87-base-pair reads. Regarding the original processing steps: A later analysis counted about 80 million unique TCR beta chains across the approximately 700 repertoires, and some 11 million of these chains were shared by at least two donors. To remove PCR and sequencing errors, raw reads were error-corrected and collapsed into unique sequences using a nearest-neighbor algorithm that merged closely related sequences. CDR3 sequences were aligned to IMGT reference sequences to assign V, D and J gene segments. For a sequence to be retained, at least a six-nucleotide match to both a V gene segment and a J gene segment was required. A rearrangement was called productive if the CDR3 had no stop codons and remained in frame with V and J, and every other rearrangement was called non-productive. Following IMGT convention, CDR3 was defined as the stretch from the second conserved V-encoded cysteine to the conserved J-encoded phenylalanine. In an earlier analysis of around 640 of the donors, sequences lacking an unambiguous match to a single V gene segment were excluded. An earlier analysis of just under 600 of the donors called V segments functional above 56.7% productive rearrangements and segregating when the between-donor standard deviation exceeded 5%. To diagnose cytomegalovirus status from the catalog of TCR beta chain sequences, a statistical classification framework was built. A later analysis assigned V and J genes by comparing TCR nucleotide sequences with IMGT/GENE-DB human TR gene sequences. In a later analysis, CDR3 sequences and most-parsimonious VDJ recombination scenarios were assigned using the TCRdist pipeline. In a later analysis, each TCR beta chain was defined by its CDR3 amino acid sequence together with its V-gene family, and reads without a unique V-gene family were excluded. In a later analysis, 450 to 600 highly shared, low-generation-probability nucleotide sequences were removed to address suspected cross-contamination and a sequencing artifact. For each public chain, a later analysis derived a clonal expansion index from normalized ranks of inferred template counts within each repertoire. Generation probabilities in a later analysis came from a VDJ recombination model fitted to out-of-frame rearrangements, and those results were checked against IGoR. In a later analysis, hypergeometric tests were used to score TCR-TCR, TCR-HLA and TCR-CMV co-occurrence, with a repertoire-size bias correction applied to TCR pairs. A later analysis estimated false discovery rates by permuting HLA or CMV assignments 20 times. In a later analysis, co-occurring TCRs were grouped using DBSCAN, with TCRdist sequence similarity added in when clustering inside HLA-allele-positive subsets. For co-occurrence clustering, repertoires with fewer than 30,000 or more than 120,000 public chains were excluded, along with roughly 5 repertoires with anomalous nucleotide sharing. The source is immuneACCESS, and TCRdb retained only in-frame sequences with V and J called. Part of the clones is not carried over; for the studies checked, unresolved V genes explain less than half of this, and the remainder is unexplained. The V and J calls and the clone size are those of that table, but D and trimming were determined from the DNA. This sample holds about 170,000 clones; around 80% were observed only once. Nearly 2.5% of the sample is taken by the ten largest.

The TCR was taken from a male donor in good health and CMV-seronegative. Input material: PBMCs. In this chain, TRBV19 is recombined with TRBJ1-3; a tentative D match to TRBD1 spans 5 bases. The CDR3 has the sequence CASSDSTDSGNTIYF. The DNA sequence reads TGTGCCAGTAGTGACTCGACAGACTCTGGAAACACCATATATTTT.